The 23 T cell receptor beta chains reported below all come from one sample, sequenced in a study of early T cells in non-severe SARS-CoV-2 infection. Via MiXCR, TCRdb re-called the 5' RACE reads, giving one row per CDR3 protein. The data show about 80,000 distinct CDR3 sequences, with 13% to 15% seen just once and over 9.5% held by the top ten. Sequencing was done on a sample of whole blood. These receptors were taken from an adult who was a healthcare worker with PCR-confirmed SARS-CoV-2 infection or an uninfected control (not recorded which).

This sequence joins TRBV19 and TRBJ2-4; D unresolved. In germline, CDR1 is LNHDA, CDR2 SQIVND (reference sequence). This CDR3 is built from 13 residues. Trimming removed 5 bases from V and 4 bases from J, with 9 bases in between. The CDR3 coding sequence is TGTGCCAGTAGTGGGGATCCGAAAAACATTCAGTACTTC. It encodes CASSGDPKNIQYF. The full variable domain, in which reference TRBV19 and TRBJ2-4 provide the parts outside the CDR3, is DGGITQSPKYLFRKEGQNVTLSCEQNLNHDAMYWYRQDPGQGLRLIYYSQIVNDFQKGDIAEGYSVSREKKESFPLTVTSAQKNPTAFYLCASSGDPKNIQYFGAGTRLSVL.

This clonotype turned up a few times. The chain couples TRBV27 to TRBJ2-7, with D perhaps TRBD1 (5 bases). Germline V gives CDR1 MNHEY, CDR2 SMNVEV (reference sequence). This CDR3 has 13 amino acids. V shed 5 bases and J shed 3 bases, with 11 bases lying between them. The CDR3: CASSATGDYEQYF. DNA of the CDR3: TGTGCCAGCAGTGCCACAGGAGACTACGAGCAGTACTTC.

J is TRBJ2-3 and V is TRBV14; D might be TRBD2 (5 bases). V lost 1 base to trimming and J lost 3 bases, with 17 bases between them. The germline gives CDR1 SGHDN, CDR2 FVKESK. This CDR3 comprises 17 residues. The CDR3 nucleotides are TGTGCCAGCAGCCAAGCCCCGAACCCCGGAGGAACAGATACGCAGTATTTT. It codes for CASSQAPNPGGTDTQYF.

This clonotype has a handful of counts. The rearrangement joins TRBV11-2 to TRBJ1-1; 7 bases fit TRBD1. The CDR3 is 13 amino acids. The germline V gene encodes CDR1 SGHAT and CDR2 FQNNGV. V lost 3 bases and J lost 5; bases outside the gene matches: 3. The CDR3 spells CASSFTGETEAFF. The CDR3 DNA sequence: TGTGCCAGCAGCTTTACAGGGGAGACTGAAGCTTTCTTT. Full variable domain (rest looked up from reference TRBV11-2 and TRBJ1-1): EAGVAQSPRYKIIEKRQSVAFWCNPISGHATLYWYQQILGQGPKLLIQFQNNGVVDDSQLPKDRFSAERLKGVDSTLKIQPAKLEDSAVYLCASSFTGETEAFFGQGTRLTVV.

A remark on this clonotype: Relative to the germline gene, one junction end is altered; a read error may explain this. V usage is TRBV27 and J usage is TRBJ1-5, with D unresolved. The CDR3 runs 14 residues. Per the germline V gene, CDR1 is MNHEY and CDR2 is SMNVEV (reference sequence). This chain's CDR3 is CASSPRRGNQPQHF. DNA of the CDR3: TGTGCCAGCAGTCCTCGACGAGGCAACCAGCCCCAGCATTTT.

This clonotype was seen repeatedly, ten times or more. The chain couples TRBV10-2 to TRBJ2-3, with TRBD2 matching 10 bases. J gave up 3 bases and V 7 bases, and 10 bases lay outside the gene matches. This CDR3 comprises 16 residues. Germline CDR1 and CDR2: WSHSY and SAAADI. In DNA, the CDR3 is TGCGCCAGCAAAGGAGCGGGGGGGCCAGGGACAGATACGCAGTATTTT. Its translation: CASKGAGGPGTDTQYF.

The chain uses TRBV11-2 and TRBJ1-1; 7 bases fit TRBD1. The CDR3 is 15 residues long. The trim removed 6 bases at V and 2 bases at J, leaving 9 bases unmatched. The germline V gene encodes CDR1 SGHAT and CDR2 FQNNGV. The CDR3 DNA follows: TGTGCCAGCAGTCCTCACGGGACAGCCAACACTGAAGCTTTCTTT. This translates into CASSPHGTANTEAFF.

This clonotype was detected many times. The chain has TRBV6-5 and TRBJ1-2; D may be TRBD1 (5 bases). Trimming shortened V by 6 bases and J by 0 bases, and 17 bases separated the two germline ends. From germline, CDR1 is MNHEY and CDR2 SVGAGI. The CDR3 length is 16 residues. Written as DNA, the CDR3 is TGTGCCAGCAGCCCACCCCGACAGAGAACTAACTATGGCTACACCTTC. Protein product: CASSPPRQRTNYGYTF.

This clonotype was found a few times. This chain joins TRBV12-5 and TRBJ2-1; maybe TRBD2 (6 bases). The length of the CDR3 is 13 residues. Per the germline V gene, CDR1 is LGHNT and CDR2 is FRNRAP. Trimming cost V 3 bases and J 8 bases, with 11 bases left between them. The DNA for the CDR3 is TGTGCTAGTGGTTTTAATAGCGGCGATGAGCAGTTCTTC. Translation gives CASGFNSGDEQFF.

In this sample, this clonotype turned up a few times. The gene calls are TRBV7-9 and TRBJ2-3; TRBD1 or TRBD2 may be the D gene (6 bases each). The CDR3 spans 20 residues. The V end was cut by 1 base, the J end by 2 bases, with 25 bases between. The germline CDR1 and CDR2 sequences are SEHNR and FQNEAQ (reference sequence). As DNA, the CDR3 is TGTGCCAGCAGCTTAGATGAGGGGGGCTCGCTCCTCCACATCACAGATACGCAGTATTTT. It specifies CASSLDEGGSLLHITDTQYF.

The genes are TRBV5-1 and TRBJ2-1; D is unclear. Per the germline V gene, CDR1 is SGHRS and CDR2 is YFSETQ. The CDR3 is 13 residues long. The ends were cut back, 0 bases at V and 8 bases at J, with 9 bases in the middle. CDR3 in DNA: TGCGCCAGCAGCTTGGCCGTCTTCGATGAGCAGTTCTTC. Translation: CASSLAVFDEQFF.

This chain joins TRBV29-1 and TRBJ2-5, with D perhaps TRBD1 (6 bases). Per germline, CDR1 SQVTM and CDR2 ANQGSEA. V was pared by 7 bases and J by 1 base, with 7 bases between. The CDR3 totals 11 residues. The CDR3 DNA reads TGCAGCGCAGGGGTCCAAGAGACCCAGTACTTC. Translating gives CSAGVQETQYF.

Worth noting for this clonotype: A much larger clone lies a single base off, so this may be a read error. V gene TRBV5-4 combines with J gene TRBJ2-1; D gene unclear. The V gene's germline CDR1 is SGHNT and CDR2 YYREEE (reference sequence). The CDR3 sequence is 11 residues long. Trimming removed 2 bases at V and 6 bases at J, with 3 bases between. DNA of the CDR3: TGTGCCAGCAGCTTTTCCAATGAGCAGTTCTTC. It translates to CASSFSNEQFF.

CDR3 loop: CASSLQGSRYEQYF. The DNA for the CDR3 is TGTGCCAGCAGCCTACAGGGGTCAAGGTACGAGCAGTACTTC. V gene TRBV5-4 combines with J gene TRBJ2-7; 7 bases are shared with TRBD1. The V segment lost 4 bases and the J segment 4 bases; nucleotides outside the gene matches: 8. Germline CDR1 is SGHNT and CDR2 is YYREEE (reference sequence). This CDR3 has 14 residues.

This chain links TRBV7-6 with TRBJ2-5; the D is unclear. Germline V gene lookup returns CDR1 SGHVS and CDR2 FNYEAQ. This CDR3 comprises 13 residues. With 0 bases removed from V and 4 bases from J, the gap between germline ends came to 6 bases. Here the CDR3 reads CASSLAPRETQYF. CDR3 in DNA: TGTGCCAGCAGCTTAGCCCCCCGAGAGACCCAGTACTTC.

The chain's CDR3 is CASSLVRTDTQYF. The DNA of the CDR3 is TGTGCCAGCAGCTTAGTAAGGACAGATACGCAGTATTTT. The chain recombines TRBV11-2 with TRBJ2-3; D is unclear. The CDR3 loop spans 13 amino acids. Trimming removed 1 base from V and 3 bases from J, with 5 bases in between. CDR1 and CDR2 from the germline V gene are SGHAT and FQNNGV.

The rearrangement uses TRBV30 and TRBJ2-3; 7 nucleotides match TRBD2. V lost 2 bases, J lost 1 base, and 3 bases stayed unmatched. CDR3 length: 14 amino acids. CDR1 is GTSNPN and CDR2 is SVGIG in the germline V gene (reference sequence). The CDR3 reads CAWSRAGGTDTQYF. CDR3 DNA sequence: TGTGCCTGGAGTCGTGCGGGGGGCACAGATACGCAGTATTTT.

With respect to this clonotype: A read error may account for a junction end that differs from germline. The chain recombines TRBV18 with TRBJ1-6; D is unresolved. The CDR3 extends over 16 amino acids. Germline lookup yields CDR1 KGHSH and CDR2 LQKENI. CDR3 in amino acids: CVSSPRRQATNSPLHF. CDR3 nucleotides: TGTGTCAGCTCACCAAGAAGGCAGGCAACGAATTCACCCCTCCACTTT.

This clonotype has just a few counts. The chain employs TRBV18 and TRBJ1-6, with 8 bases fitting TRBD1. After removal of 2 bases from V and 9 bases from J, the junction contained 12 bases not matched to a gene. Looked up from germline, CDR1 is KGHSH and CDR2 is LQKENI. CDR3 size: 17 residues. In nucleotides, the CDR3 is TGTGCCAGCTCACCATCGGTTCTTGGGACAGGTACTTCACCCCTCCACTTT. It yields the protein CASSPSVLGTGTSPLHF.

The V call is TRBV15, the J call TRBJ2-5, with D possibly being TRBD1 or TRBD2 (5 bases each). Germline V gives CDR1 LNHNV, CDR2 YYDKDF (reference sequence). The CDR3 contains 15 residues. The V end lost 0 bases, the J end lost 4 bases, and 12 bases lay between the germline ends. CDR3 sequence reads: CATSRDPRGGETQYF. As DNA, the CDR3 is TGTGCCACCAGCAGAGACCCTCGGGGCGGAGAGACCCAGTACTTC.

The chain is built from TRBV10-3 and TRBJ2-1; D might be TRBD1 (6 bases). Trimming removed 6 bases from V and 10 bases from J, with 10 bases in between. The CDR3 extends over 11 amino acids. CDR1 is ENHRY and CDR2 is SYGVKD in the germline V gene. CDR3 DNA sequence: TGTGCCATCAGCCGAGGGACAGAGCAGTTCTTC. Translated, it gives CAISRGTEQFF.

The sample holds a few counts of this clonotype. The chain carries TRBV27 and TRBJ2-1; 10 bases align to TRBD2. Trimming removed 4 bases from V and 1 base from J; junction bases left unmatched: 4. The CDR3 is 16 residues long. The germline CDR1 and CDR2 sequences are MNHEY and SMNVEV (reference sequence). CDR3 protein: CASSSGTSVSYNEQFF. The CDR3 DNA is TGTGCCAGCAGTTCCGGGACTAGCGTTTCCTACAATGAGCAGTTCTTC.

The rearrangement uses TRBV18 and TRBJ2-1; a possible D gene is TRBD2 (6 bases). The CDR3 covers 16 residues. Deletions cut 3 bases from V and 10 bases from J, with 22 bases between. CDR1 is KGHSH, CDR2 LQKENI, per germline. CDR3: CASSPLSTLAGIEQFF. DNA for the CDR3: TGTGCCAGCTCACCGCTTTCCACCCTGGCGGGGATCGAGCAGTTCTTC.